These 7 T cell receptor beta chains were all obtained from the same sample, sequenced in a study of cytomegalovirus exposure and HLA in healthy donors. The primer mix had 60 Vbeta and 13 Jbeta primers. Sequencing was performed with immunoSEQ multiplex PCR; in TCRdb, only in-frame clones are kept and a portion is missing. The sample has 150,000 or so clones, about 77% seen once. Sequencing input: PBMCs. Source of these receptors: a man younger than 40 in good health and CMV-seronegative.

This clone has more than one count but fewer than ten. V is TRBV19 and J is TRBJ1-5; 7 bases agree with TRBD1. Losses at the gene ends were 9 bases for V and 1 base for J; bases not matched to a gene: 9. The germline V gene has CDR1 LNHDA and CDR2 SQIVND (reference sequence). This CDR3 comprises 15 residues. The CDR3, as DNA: TGTGCCAGGGTCCCCGACAGGGTAAGCAATCAGCCCCAGCATTTT. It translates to CARVPDRVSNQPQHF.

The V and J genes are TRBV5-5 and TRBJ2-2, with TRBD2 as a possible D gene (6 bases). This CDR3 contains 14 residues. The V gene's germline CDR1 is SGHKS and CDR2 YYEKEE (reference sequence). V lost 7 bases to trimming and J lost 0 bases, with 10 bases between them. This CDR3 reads CASVGTPNTGELFF. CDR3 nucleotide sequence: TGTGCCAGCGTGGGGACTCCGAACACCGGGGAGCTGTTTTTT.

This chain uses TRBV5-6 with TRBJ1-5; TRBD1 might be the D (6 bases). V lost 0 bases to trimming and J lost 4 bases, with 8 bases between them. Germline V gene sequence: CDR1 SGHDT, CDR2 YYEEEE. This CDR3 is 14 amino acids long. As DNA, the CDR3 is TGTGCCAGCAGCTTGGTAGGACAGAATCAGCCCCAGCATTTT. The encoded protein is CASSLVGQNQPQHF.

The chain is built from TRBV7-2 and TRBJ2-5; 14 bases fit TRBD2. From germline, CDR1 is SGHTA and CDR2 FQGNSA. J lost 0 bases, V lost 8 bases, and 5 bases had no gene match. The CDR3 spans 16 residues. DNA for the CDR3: TGTGCCAGCCGACTAGCGGGGGGGCAATACCAAGAGACCCAGTACTTC. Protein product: CASRLAGGQYQETQYF.

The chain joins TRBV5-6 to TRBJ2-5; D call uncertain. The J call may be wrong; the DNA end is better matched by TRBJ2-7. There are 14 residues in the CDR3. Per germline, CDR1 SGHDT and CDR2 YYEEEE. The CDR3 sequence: CASSLVIQDYEQYF. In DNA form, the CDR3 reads TGTGCCAGCAGCTTGGTTATCCAGGACTACGAGCAGTACTTC.

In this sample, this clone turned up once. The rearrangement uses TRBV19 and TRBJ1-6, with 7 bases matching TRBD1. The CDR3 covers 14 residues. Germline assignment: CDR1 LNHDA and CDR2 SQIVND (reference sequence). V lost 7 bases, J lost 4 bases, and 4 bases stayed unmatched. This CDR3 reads CASTGQVYNSPLHF. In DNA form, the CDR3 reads TGTGCCAGTACCGGACAGGTGTATAATTCACCCCTCCACTTT.

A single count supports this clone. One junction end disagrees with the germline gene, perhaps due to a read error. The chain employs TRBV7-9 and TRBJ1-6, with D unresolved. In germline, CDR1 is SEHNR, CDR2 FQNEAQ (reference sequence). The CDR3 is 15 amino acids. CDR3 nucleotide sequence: TGTTCCAGCAGCTTAGTTGGACTCGGCGATTCACCCCTCCACTTT. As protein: CSSSLVGLGDSPLHF.